This paragraph covers one TCR beta chain sequence. This clonotype appeared many times. The antigen this receptor binds is unknown. There are no base qualities to consult, and no much larger clone falls within one base. V loses 8 bases, J loses 0 bases, and the germline ends lie 14 bases apart. Including cysteine and phenylalanine, the CDR3 has 15 amino acids. Only the CDR3 region is kept as DNA, spanning 45 bases read in frame from base 1. Based on the germline V gene (reference sequence), the CDR1 and CDR2 sequences are LNHDA and SQIVND. This sample was included in a study of patients with pleural tuberculosis (dated by TCRdb to between 2014 and 2016). The instrument given in TCRdb is Illumina Genome Analyzer IIx. TCRdb trimmed the raw reads at Q25, called clones with MiXCR and kept productive beta chains. A single entry per CDR3 protein holds the most common genes and DNA from its merged rows. Within this sample are under 55,000 distinct CDR3 sequences, with about 6.8% of them counted one time only. In total, the top ten clones hold under 20% of the sample.

Recombination joined TRBV19 with TRBJ2-1, with TRBD1 perhaps the D gene, on 5 matching bases. This TCR was recovered from a human donor with pleural tuberculosis. The base sequence is TGTGCCAGTCGCCTTTCCAGGGCCTCCTACAATGAGCAGTTCTTC. It translates to CASRLSRASYNEQFF.